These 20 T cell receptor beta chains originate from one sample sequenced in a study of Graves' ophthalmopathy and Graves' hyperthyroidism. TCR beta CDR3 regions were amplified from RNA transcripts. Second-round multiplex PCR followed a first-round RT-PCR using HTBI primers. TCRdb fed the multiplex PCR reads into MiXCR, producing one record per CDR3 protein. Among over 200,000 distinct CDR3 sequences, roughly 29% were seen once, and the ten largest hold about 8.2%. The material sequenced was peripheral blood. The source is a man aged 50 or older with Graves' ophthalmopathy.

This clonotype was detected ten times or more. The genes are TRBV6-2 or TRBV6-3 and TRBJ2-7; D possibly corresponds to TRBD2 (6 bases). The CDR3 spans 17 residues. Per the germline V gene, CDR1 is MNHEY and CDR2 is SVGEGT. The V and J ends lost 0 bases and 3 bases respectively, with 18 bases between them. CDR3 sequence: CASSYSLATEESYEQYF. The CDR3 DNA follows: TGTGCCAGCAGTTACTCCCTAGCGACAGAAGAAAGCTACGAGCAGTACTTC.

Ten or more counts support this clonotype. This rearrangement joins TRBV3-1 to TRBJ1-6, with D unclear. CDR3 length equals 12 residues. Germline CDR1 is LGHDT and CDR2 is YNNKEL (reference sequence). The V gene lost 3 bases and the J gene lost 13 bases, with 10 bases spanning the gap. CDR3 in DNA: TGTGCCAGCAGCCACGATGCGAGGCCCCTCCACTTT. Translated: CASSHDARPLHF. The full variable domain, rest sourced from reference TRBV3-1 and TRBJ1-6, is DTAVSQTPKYLVTQMGNDKSIKCEQNLGHDTMYWYKQDSKKFLKIMFSYNNKELIINETVPNRFSPKSPDKAHLNLHINSLELGDSAVYFCASSHDARPLHFGNGTRLTVT.

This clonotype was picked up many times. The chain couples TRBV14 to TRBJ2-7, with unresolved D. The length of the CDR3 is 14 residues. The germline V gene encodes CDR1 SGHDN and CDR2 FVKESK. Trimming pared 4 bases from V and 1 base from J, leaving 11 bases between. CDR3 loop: CASSPFPESYEQYF. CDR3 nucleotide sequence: TGTGCCAGCAGCCCCTTTCCAGAGTCCTACGAGCAGTACTTC.

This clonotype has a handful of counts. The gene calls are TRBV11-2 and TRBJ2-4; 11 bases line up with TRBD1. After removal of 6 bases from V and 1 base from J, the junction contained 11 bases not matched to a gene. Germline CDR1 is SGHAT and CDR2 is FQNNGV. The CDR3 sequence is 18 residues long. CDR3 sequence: CASSSTGTGGVAKNIQYF. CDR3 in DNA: TGTGCCAGCAGTTCAACCGGGACAGGGGGGGTTGCCAAAAACATTCAGTACTTC.

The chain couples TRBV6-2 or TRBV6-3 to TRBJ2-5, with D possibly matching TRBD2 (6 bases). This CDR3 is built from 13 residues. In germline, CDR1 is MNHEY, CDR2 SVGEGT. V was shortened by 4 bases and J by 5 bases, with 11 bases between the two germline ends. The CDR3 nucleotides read TGTGCCAGCAGTTCGACTAGGGTGGAGACCCAGTACTTC. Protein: CASSSTRVETQYF.

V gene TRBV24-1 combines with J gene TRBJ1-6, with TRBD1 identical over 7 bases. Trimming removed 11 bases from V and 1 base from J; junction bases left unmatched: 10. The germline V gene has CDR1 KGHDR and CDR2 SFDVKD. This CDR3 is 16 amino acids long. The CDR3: CASSLADRSYNSPLHF. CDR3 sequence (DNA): TGTGCCAGCAGCTTAGCGGACAGGTCCTATAATTCACCCCTCCACTTT.

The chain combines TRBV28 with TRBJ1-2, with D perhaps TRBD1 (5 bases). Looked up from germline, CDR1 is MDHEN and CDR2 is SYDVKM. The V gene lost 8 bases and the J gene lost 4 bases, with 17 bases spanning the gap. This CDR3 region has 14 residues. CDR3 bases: TGTGCCAGCGCCCAGGCGGGGCTGGTCTATGGCTACACCTTC. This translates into CASAQAGLVYGYTF.

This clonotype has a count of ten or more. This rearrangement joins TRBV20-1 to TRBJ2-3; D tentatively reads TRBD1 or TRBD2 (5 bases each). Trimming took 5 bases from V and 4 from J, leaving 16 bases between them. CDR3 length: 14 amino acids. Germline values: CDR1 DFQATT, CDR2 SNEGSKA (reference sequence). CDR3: CSAEYRDHADTQYF. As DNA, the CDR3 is TGCAGTGCTGAATACCGGGACCACGCAGATACGCAGTATTTT.

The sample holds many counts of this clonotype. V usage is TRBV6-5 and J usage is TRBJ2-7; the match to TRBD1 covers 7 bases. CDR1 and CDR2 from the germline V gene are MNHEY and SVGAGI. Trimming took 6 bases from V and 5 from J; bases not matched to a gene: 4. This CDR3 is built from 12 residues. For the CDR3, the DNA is TGTGCCAGCAGGACAGGGTCCGACGAGCAGTACTTC. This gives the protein CASRTGSDEQYF.

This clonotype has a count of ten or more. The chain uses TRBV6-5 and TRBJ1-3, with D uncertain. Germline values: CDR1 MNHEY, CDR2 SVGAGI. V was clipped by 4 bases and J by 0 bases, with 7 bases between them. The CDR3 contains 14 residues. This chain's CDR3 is CASSSGASGNTIYF. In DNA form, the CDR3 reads TGTGCCAGCAGTTCGGGCGCCTCTGGAAACACCATATATTTT.

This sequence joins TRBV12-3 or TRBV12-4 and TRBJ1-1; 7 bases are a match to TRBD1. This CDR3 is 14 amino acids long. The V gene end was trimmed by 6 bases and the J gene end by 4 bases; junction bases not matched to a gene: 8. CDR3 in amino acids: CASSQGGGPTEAFF. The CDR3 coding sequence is TGTGCCAGCAGCCAGGGGGGAGGCCCCACTGAAGCTTTCTTT.

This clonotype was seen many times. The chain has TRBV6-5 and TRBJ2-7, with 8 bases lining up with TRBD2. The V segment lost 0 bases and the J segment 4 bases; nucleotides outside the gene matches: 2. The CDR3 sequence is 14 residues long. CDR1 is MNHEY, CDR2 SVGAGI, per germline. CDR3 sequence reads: CASSYSGGRYEQYF. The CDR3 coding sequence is TGTGCCAGCAGTTACTCCGGCGGGAGGTACGAGCAGTACTTC.

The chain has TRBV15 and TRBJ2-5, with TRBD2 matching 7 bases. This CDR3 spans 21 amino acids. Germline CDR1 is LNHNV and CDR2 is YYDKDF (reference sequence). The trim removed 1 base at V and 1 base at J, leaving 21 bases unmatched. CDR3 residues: CATSRGLSTSPKFGPQETQYF. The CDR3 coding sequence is TGTGCCACCAGCAGAGGGTTATCGACTAGCCCCAAGTTCGGTCCCCAAGAGACCCAGTACTTC.

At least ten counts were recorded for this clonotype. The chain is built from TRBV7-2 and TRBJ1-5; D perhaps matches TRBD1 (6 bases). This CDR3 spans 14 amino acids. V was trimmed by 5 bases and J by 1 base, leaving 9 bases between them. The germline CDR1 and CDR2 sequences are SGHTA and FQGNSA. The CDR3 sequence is CASSRTGSNQPQHF. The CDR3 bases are TGTGCCAGCAGCCGAACAGGGAGCAATCAGCCCCAGCATTTT.

The CDR3 protein is CASSLTGRAYGYTF. The CDR3 coding sequence is TGTGCCAGCAGTTTGACAGGCCGGGCCTATGGCTACACCTTC. This sequence joins TRBV12-3 or TRBV12-4 and TRBJ1-2; D perhaps matches TRBD1 (6 bases). CDR3 size: 14 residues. Deletions cut 3 bases from V and 4 bases from J, with 12 bases between.

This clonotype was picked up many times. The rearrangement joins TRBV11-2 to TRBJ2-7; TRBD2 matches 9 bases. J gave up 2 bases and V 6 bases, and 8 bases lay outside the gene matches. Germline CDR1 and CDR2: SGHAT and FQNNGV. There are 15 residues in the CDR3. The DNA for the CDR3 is TGTGCCAGCAGTTCTGACATAGCGGGAGCCTACGAGCAGTACTTC. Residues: CASSSDIAGAYEQYF.

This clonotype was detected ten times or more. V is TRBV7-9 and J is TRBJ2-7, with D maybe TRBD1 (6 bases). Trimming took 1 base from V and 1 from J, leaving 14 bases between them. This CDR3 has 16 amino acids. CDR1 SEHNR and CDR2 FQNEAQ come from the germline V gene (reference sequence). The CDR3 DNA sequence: TGTGCCAGCAGCTTAGTGGGTTTGGGACAATCCTACGAGCAGTACTTC. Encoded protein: CASSLVGLGQSYEQYF.

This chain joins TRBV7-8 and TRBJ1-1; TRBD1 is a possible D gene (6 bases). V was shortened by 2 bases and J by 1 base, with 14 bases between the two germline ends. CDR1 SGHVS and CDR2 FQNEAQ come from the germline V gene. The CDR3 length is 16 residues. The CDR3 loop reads CASSLSPDSENTEAFF. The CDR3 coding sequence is TGTGCCAGCAGCTTATCCCCGGACAGTGAGAACACTGAAGCTTTCTTT.

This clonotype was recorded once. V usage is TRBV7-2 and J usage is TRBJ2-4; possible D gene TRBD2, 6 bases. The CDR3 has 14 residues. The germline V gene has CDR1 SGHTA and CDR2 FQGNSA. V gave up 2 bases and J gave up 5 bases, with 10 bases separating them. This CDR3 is CASSLRREQNIQYF. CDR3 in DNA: TGTGCCAGCAGCTTACGGAGGGAGCAAAACATTCAGTACTTC.

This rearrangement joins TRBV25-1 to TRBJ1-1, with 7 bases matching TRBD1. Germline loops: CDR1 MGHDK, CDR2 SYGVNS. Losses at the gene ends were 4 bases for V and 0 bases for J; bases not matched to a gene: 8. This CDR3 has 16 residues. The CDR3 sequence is CASSAHRGGVNTEAFF. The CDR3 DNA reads TGTGCCAGCAGTGCACACAGGGGAGGGGTGAACACTGAAGCTTTCTTT.